In its sample, the clone carrying this T cell receptor (beta chain) was seen many times. This record belongs to a study of T-cell reconstitution after alpha-beta-depleted transplantation in children. Preparation of the TCRbeta library used unique molecular identifiers. From the PCR reads, TCRdb called clonotypes with MiXCR, one entry per CDR3 protein. The sample yields approximately 200,000 distinct CDR3 sequences, roughly 15% seen once. Trimming pared 6 bases from V and 2 bases from J, leaving 4 bases between. CDR3 length: 10 residues. The germline CDR1 and CDR2 sequences are DFQATT and SNEGSKA (reference sequence).

The material was PBMCs from the stem cell graft donor, obtained from the stem cell graft. The sequence derives from a human donor who donated a stem cell graft to a child with acute lymphoblastic leukemia. The V gene is TRBV20-1, the J gene TRBJ1-2; no clear D. Here the CDR3 reads CSAGNYGYTF. The CDR3 bases are TGCAGTGCAGGGAACTATGGCTACACCTTC.